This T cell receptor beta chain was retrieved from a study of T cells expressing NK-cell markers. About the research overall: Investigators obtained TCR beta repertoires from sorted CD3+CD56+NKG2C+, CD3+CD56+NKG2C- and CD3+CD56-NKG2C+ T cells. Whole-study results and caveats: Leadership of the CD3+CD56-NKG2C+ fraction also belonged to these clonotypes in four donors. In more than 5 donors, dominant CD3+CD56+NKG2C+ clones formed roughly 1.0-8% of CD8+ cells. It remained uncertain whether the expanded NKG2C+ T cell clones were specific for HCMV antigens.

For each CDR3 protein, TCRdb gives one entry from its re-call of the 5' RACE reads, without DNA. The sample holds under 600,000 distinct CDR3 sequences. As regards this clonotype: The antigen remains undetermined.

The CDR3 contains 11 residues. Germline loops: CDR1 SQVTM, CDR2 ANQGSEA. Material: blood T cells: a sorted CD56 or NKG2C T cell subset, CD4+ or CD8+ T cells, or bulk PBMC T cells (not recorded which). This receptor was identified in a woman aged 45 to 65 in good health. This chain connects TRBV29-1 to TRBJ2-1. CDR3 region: CSAWDYNEQFF.